This section outlines one TCR beta chain sequence together with its context. Only in-frame clones appear in the TCRdb table, and some are missing; sequencing was by immunoSEQ multiplex PCR. This sample has fewer than 80,000 clones; 90% occur once, and the top ten carry around 5.9%. This record belongs to a study of control samples from healthy donors and cancer patients. Germline V gene sequence: CDR1 SGHNT, CDR2 YENEEA. CDR3 length: 13 amino acids. V lost 2 bases and J lost 3, with 8 bases in between. The clonotype originates from a man between 60 and 70 years old with colorectal cancer. The rearrangement joins TRBV11-3 to TRBJ2-7; no reliable D call. What was sequenced was PBMCs. The CDR3 is CASSLFSGYEQYF. Here the CDR3 DNA reads TGTGCCAGCAGCTTATTTTCAGGCTACGAGCAGTACTTC.